This T cell receptor beta chain was observed in a study of control samples from healthy donors and cancer patients. V was clipped by 6 bases and J by 3 bases, with 11 bases between them. From germline, CDR1 is KGHSH and CDR2 LQKENI. CDR3 length: 13 residues. The assay was immunoSEQ multiplex PCR, and TCRdb's table has in-frame clones only and misses some. The sample comprises approximately 180,000 clones, 91% of which are singletons, and approximately 2% rests with the top ten. The chain is built from TRBV18 and TRBJ1-2; no definite D call. What was sequenced was blood. The sequence was collected from a woman aged 40 to 55 in good health. CDR3 loop: CASSSREDYGYTF. DNA of the CDR3: TGTGCCAGCTCGTCCCGGGAGGACTATGGCTACACCTTC. The whole variable domain, remainder taken from reference TRBV18 and TRBJ1-2, is NAGVMQNPRHLVRRRGQEARLRCSPMKGHSHVYWYRQLPEEGLKFMVYLQKENIIDESGMPKERFSAEFPKEGPSILRIQQVVRGDSAAYFCASSSREDYGYTFGSGTRLTVV.